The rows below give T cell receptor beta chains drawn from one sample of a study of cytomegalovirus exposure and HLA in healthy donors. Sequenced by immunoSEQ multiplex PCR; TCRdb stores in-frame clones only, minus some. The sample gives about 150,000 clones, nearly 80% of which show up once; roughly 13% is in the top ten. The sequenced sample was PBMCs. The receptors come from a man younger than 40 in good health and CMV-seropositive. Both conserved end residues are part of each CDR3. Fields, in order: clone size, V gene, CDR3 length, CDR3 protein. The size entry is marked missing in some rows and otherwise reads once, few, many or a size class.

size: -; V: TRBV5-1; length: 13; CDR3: CASSLRENYEQYF
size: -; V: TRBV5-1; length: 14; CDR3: CASSLGGKDNEQYF
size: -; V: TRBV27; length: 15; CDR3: CASSPLQGSSYEQYF
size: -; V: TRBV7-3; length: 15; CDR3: CASSFSGTNTGELFF
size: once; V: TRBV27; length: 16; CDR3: CASSPWEGSDTGELFF
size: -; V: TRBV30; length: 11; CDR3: CATDSQYEQYF
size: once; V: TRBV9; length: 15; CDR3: CASSPRGAEGGELFF
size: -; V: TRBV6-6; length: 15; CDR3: CASSYSSGSINEQFF
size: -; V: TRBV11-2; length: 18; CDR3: CASSLVPGGGDRHNEQFF
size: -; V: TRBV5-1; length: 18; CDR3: CASSLTGTGIATNEKLFF
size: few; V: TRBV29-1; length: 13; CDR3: CSARTSGRGEQYF
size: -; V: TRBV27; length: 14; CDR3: CASRSGVRNQPQHF
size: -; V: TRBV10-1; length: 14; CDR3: CASSATAYTDTQYF
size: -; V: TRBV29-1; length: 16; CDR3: CSVEMLAGGSSYTQYF
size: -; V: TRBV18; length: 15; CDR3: CASSRGTGATDTQYF
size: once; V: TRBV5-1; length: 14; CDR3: CASSRGGPTNEQFF
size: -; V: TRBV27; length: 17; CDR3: CASSTPLAGVLTDTQYF
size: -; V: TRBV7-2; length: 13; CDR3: CASTYSMNTEAFF
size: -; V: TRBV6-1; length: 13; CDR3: CASSRQGNTEAFF
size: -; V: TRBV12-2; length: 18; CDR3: CASRPRDRGIATNEKLFF
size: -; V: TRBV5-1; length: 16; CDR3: CASSFSGRSSYNEQFF
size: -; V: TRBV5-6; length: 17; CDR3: CASSLSVVAGSFYGYTF
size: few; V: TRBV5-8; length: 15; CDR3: CASSSKGYSNQPQHF
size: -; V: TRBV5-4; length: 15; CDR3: CASSADRGRNTEAFF
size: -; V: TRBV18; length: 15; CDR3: CASSPMQGRDQPQHF
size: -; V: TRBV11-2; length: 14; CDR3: CASSLGTGEEKLFF